This T cell receptor beta chain was sequenced during a study of T cells in narcolepsy. Study details: Enrolled donors included narcolepsy type 1 or type 2 patients and healthy controls. Whole-study findings and limits: Comparing one patient's CSF and blood CD4+ clonotypes highlighted HCRT- and TRIB2-specific autoreactive clonotypes.

This CDR3 has 15 residues. The V segment lost 4 bases and the J segment 1 base; nucleotides outside the gene matches: 6. Germline CDR1 and CDR2: SGHRS and YFSETQ. The table came from immunoSEQ multiplex PCR; TCRdb's copy has only in-frame clones and leaves some out. The sample holds about 27,000 clones, more than 75% seen once. With regard to this clone: Its antigen is still unknown.

The sample taken for sequencing was CD45RA- memory CD4+ T cells from PBMCs. The chain recombines TRBV5-1 with TRBJ2-7; TRBD1 matches at 9 bases. The sequence was obtained from a human donor with narcolepsy. CDR3 in DNA: TGCGCCAGCAGCGTGACAGGGGGTGGATCCTACGAGCAGTACTTC. This sequence encodes CASSVTGGGSYEQYF.